This TCR beta chain was sequenced in a study of cytomegalovirus exposure and HLA in healthy donors. Study outcomes and limitations: Altogether, 170 or so TCR beta chains were recorded as cytomegalovirus-associated. Reported findings show TCR beta sequences accurately forecast HLA-A and HLA-B alleles in most subjects. Being productive about 90% or about 30% of the time was typical of most TCR beta V segments in an earlier analysis.

The PCR was carried out with 60 Vbeta primers and 13 Jbeta primers. Assay: immunoSEQ multiplex PCR; the TCRdb copy retains only in-frame clones and omits some. The sample records tens of thousands of clones, roughly 70% being singletons. Worth noting for this clone: What it binds is unknown.

The sample comprised PBMCs. The clonotype originates from a man aged 50 to 59 in good health and CMV-seropositive.

CDR3 region: CASSLASRVSNEQFF. CDR3 DNA sequence: TGTGCCAGCAGCTTAGCGTCCAGGGTCTCCAATGAGCAGTTCTTC. The chain recombines TRBV7-9 with TRBJ2-1; D is possibly TRBD1 (5 bases). CDR3 length equals 15 residues. Trimming shortened V by 0 bases and J by 6 bases, and 12 bases separated the two germline ends. CDR1 SEHNR and CDR2 FQNEAQ come from the germline V gene (reference sequence).